This T cell receptor (beta chain) was documented in a study of monozygotic twins with inflammatory bowel disease. Study-level points and caveats: Repertoire similarity did not differ between concordant and discordant twins, possibly owing to limited power. Treatment differences in immunosuppression may have added variability to the repertoires of patients.

Details on this clonotype: The antigen is not known.

TCRdb re-called the 5' RACE reads and gives one entry per CDR3 protein, without DNA. This repertoire includes 300,000 to 400,000 distinct CDR3 sequences. There are 15 residues in the CDR3. The germline CDR1 and CDR2 sequences are KGHDR and SFDVKD. Source material: blood. This receptor was obtained from a human donor with ulcerative colitis or Crohn's disease, or a healthy co-twin of an affected twin (not recorded which). J is TRBJ1-1 and V is TRBV24-1. CDR3 amino acids: CATSSEKGFQGEAFF.